This T cell receptor (beta chain) was sequenced in a study of T-cell memory formation after mild COVID-19. About the study: There were largely donor-specific TCR clusters. Findings of the study overall: Clones that got smaller from day 15 to 85 had even CD4/CD8, while clones growing later tipped toward CD4+. Among contracting clones, CD4+ were mainly CM/EM and CD8+ enriched in EMRA.

This clonotype was seen a handful of times. Antigen specificity is unknown. TCRdb fed the 5' RACE reads into MiXCR, producing one record per CDR3 protein. The table has around 320,000 distinct CDR3 sequences, approximately 19% seen once; the top ten hold about 21%. The V gene's germline CDR1 is MNHEY and CDR2 SVGEGT. There are 16 residues in the CDR3. V gave up 2 bases and J gave up 3 bases; unmatched junction bases: 6. Sequencing was done on a sample of PBMCs or a T cell subset sorted from them (not recorded which). The chain combines TRBV6-2 or TRBV6-3 with TRBJ2-3; the match to TRBD2 covers 9 bases. The receptor was isolated from a man between 18 and 29 years old who had mild COVID-19 (a few samples of this study predate the infection). Cell type and time point are not known. CDR3 sequence reads: CASSYERGARTDTQYF. The CDR3 DNA follows: TGTGCCAGCAGTTACGAGCGGGGGGCCAGGACAGATACGCAGTATTTT.